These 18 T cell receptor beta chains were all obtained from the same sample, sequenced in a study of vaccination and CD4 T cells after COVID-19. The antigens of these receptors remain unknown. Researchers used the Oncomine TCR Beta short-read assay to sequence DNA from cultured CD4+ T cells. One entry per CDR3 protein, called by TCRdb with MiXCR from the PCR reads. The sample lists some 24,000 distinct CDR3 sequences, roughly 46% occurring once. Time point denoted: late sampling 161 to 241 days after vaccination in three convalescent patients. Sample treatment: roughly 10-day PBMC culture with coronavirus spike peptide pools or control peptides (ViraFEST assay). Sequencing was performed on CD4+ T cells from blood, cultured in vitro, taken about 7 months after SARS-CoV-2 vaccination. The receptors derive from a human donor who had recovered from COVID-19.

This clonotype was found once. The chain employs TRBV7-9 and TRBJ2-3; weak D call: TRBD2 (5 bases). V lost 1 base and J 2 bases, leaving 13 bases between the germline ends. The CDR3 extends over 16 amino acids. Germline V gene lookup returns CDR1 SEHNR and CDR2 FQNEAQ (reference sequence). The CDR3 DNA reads TGTGCCAGCAGCTTAGTTGGAGGACTTTCCACAGATACGCAGTATTTT. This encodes CASSLVGGLSTDTQYF.

The CDR3: CASSFAGGIETQYF. Written as DNA, the CDR3 is TGTGCCAGCAGTTTCGCGGGAGGGATCGAGACCCAGTACTTC. The rearrangement uses TRBV28 and TRBJ2-5, with 9 bases that match TRBD2. This CDR3 has 14 residues. V dropped 3 bases and J dropped 5; count of bases not matched to a gene: 4. The germline CDR1 and CDR2 sequences are MDHEN and SYDVKM.

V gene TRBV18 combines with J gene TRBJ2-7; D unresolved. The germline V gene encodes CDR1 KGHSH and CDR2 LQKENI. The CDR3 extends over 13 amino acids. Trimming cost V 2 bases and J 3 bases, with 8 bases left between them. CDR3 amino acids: CASSPGQDYEQYF. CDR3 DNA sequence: TGTGCCAGCTCACCAGGTCAGGACTACGAGCAGTACTTC.

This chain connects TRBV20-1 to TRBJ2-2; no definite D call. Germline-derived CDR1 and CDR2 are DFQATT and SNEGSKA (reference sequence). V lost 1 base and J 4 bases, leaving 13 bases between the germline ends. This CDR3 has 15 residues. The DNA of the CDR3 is TGCAGTGCTAGAGGTCCCCGCTCGGGCACCGGGGAGCTGTTTTTT. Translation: CSARGPRSGTGELFF.

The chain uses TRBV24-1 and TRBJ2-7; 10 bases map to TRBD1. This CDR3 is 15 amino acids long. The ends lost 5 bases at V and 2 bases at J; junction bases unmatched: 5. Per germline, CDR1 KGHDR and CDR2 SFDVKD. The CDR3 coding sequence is TGTGCCACCAGTGGGTCCGGGACAGGGGCCTACGAGCAGTACTTC. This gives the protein CATSGSGTGAYEQYF.

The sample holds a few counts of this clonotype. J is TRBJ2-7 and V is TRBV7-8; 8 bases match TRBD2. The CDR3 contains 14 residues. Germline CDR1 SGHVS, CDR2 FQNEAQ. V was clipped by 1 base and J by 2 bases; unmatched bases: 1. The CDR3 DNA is TGTGCCAGCAGCTTAGTGCGGGAGGCCTACGAGCAGTACTTC. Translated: CASSLVREAYEQYF.

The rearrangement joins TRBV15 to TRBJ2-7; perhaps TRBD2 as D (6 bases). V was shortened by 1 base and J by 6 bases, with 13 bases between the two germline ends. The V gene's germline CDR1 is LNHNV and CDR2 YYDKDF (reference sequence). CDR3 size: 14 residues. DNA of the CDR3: TGTGCCACCAGCAGAGCTCGGGGGTCCCCCGAGCAGTACTTC. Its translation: CATSRARGSPEQYF.

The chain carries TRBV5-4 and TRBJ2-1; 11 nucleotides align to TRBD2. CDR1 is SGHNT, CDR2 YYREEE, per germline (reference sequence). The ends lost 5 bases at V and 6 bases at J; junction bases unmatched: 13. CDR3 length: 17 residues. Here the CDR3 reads CASSRVAGGGPTNEQFF. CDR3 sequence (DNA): TGTGCCAGCAGTAGGGTAGCGGGAGGGGGTCCTACCAATGAGCAGTTCTTC.

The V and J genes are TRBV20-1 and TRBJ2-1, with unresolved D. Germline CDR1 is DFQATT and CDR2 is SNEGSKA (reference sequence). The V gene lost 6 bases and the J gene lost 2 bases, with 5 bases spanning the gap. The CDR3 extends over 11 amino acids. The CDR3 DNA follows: TGCAGTGCCCCGCCCTACAATGAGCAGTTCTTC. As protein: CSAPPYNEQFF.

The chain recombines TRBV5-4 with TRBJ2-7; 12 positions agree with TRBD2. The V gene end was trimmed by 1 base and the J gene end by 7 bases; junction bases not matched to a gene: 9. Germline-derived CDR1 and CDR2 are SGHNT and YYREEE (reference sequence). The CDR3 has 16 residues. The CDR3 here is CASSLFPTSGSWEQYF. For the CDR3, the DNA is TGTGCCAGCAGCTTGTTCCCGACTAGCGGGAGTTGGGAGCAGTACTTC.

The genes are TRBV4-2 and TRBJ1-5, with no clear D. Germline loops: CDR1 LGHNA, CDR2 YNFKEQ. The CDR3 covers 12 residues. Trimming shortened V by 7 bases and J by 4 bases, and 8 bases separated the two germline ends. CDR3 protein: CASKDGNQPQHF. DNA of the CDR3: TGTGCCAGCAAGGACGGGAATCAGCCCCAGCATTTT.

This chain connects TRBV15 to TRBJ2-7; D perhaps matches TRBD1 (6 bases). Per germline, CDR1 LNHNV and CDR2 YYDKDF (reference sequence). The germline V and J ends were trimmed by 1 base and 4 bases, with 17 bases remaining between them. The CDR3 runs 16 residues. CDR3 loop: CATSRAHAGAGYEQYF. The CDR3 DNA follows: TGTGCCACCAGCAGAGCCCACGCAGGGGCCGGATACGAGCAGTACTTC.

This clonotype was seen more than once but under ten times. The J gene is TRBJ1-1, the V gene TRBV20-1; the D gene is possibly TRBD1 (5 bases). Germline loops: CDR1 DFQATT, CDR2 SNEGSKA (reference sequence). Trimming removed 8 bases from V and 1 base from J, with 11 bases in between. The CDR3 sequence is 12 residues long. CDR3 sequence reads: CSSAGQNTEAFF. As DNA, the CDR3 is TGCAGTAGCGCAGGGCAGAACACTGAAGCTTTCTTT.

This CDR3 is CASSPMTGGNYGYTF. The CDR3 DNA reads as TGTGCCAGCAGCCCCATGACAGGGGGTAACTATGGCTACACCTTC. V gene TRBV7-8 combines with J gene TRBJ1-2; 9 bases line up with TRBD1. CDR3 length: 15 residues. Germline V gives CDR1 SGHVS, CDR2 FQNEAQ. The junction had 5 bases not matched to a gene; V was cut back by 5 bases and J by 1 base.

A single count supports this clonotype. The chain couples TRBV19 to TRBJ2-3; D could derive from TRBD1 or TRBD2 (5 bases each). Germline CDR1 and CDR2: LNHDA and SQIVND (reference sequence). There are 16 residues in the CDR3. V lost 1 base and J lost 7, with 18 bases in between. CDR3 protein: CASSIGWRRDAYTQYF. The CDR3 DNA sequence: TGTGCCAGTAGTATAGGGTGGAGACGGGACGCATATACGCAGTATTTT.

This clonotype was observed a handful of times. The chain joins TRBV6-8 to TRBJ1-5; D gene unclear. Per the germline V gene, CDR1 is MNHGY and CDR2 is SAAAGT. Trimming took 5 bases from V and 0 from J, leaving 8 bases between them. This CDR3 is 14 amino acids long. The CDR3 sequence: CASSLSYSNQPQHF. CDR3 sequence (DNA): TGTGCCAGCAGTCTGAGTTATAGCAATCAGCCCCAGCATTTT.

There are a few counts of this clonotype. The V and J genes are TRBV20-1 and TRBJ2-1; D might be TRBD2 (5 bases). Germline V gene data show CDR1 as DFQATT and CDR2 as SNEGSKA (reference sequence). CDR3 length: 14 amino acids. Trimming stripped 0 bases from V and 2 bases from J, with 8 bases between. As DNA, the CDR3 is TGCAGTGCTAGAGATACTAGGGCCTACAATGAGCAGTTCTTC. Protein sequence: CSARDTRAYNEQFF.

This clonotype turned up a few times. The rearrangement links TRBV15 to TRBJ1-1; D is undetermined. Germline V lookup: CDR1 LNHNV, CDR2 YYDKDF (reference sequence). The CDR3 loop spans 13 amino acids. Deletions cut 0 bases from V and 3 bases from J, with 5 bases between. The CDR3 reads CATSRDRHTEAFF. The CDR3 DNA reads TGTGCCACCAGCAGAGACAGACACACTGAAGCTTTCTTT.